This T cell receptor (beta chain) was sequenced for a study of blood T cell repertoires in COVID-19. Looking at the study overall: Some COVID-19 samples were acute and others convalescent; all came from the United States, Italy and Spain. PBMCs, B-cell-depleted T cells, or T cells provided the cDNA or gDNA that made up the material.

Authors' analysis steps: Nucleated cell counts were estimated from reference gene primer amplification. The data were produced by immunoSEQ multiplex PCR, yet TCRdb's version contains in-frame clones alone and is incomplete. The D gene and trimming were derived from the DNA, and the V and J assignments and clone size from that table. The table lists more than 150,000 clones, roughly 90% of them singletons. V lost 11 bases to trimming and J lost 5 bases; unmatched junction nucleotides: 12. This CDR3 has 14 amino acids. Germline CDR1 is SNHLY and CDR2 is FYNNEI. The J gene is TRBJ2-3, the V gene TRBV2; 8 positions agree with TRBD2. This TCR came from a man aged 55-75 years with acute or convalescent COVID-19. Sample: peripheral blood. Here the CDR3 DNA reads TGTGCCGGGTATACGGGGGGGCTCAAAGATACGCAGTATTTT. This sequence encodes CAGYTGGLKDTQYF.